This passage covers 19 T cell receptor beta chains from one sample sequenced in a study of T cell responses to AZD1222 COVID-19 vaccine (TCRdb year 2021). The meaning of the sample's time point label: baseline before first vaccination. The library was generated by the immunoSEQ multiplex PCR assay. This immuneACCESS table, as held by TCRdb, lists in-frame sequences with V and J called but not all clones. Of the missing ones, under half trace to an unresolved V gene in checked studies; the others have no known cause. The sample table lists roughly 100,000 clones, around 76% of them with a count of one. Jointly, the top ten make up more than 4.5% of the sample. This sample comprised peripheral blood, obtained on day 0 of AZD1222 vaccination. These receptors all come from an adult in good health.

The chain uses TRBV21-1 and TRBJ1-3; the table names TRBD1, a call not compared with the DNA. TRBV21-1 is an annotated pseudogene. The CDR3 is 17 residues long. The CDR3 DNA reads TGTGCCAGCAGCGCAAGCGAGAGGACAGGGTCTGGAAACACCATATATTTT. Translation gives CASSASERTGSGNTIYF.

V and J are TRBV24-1 and TRBJ1-2; 9 nucleotides match TRBD1. V dropped 4 bases and J dropped 5; count of bases not matched to a gene: 1. Germline V CDR1 and CDR2: KGHDR, SFDVKD. The CDR3 has 13 residues. The CDR3 nucleotides read TGTGCCACCAGTGACGACAGGGGGTATGGCTACACCTTC. This encodes CATSDDRGYGYTF.

This chain joins TRBV5-1 and TRBJ2-1; 11 bases map to TRBD2. This CDR3 contains 17 residues. The trim removed 4 bases at V and 7 bases at J, leaving 13 bases unmatched. Germline CDR1 SGHRS, CDR2 YFSETQ. This CDR3 reads CASSRWEGLAVSNEQFF. The CDR3 bases are TGCGCCAGCAGCCGCTGGGAGGGACTAGCGGTCTCTAATGAGCAGTTCTTC.

This chain uses TRBV5-4 with TRBJ1-1, with TRBD1 matching 7 bases. This CDR3 region has 15 residues. Germline values: CDR1 SGHNT, CDR2 YYREEE (reference sequence). Germline trimming cut 4 bases from V and 1 base from J; bases unmatched to any gene: 7. CDR3 loop: CASSRRGSRNTEAFF. The CDR3 DNA reads TGTGCCAGCAGCCGCAGGGGGTCCCGGAACACTGAAGCTTTCTTT.

This clone was counted a few times. The chain employs TRBV19 and TRBJ1-3; weak D call: TRBD1 (6 bases). V was trimmed by 7 bases and J by 4 bases, leaving 14 bases between them. CDR1 is LNHDA and CDR2 is SQIVND in the germline V gene (reference sequence). This CDR3 is 14 amino acids long. CDR3 DNA sequence: TGTGCCAGTAAGCTACAGGGAGGAGGAAACACCATATATTTT. It encodes CASKLQGGGNTIYF. Using reference TRBV19 and TRBJ1-3 for the parts outside the CDR3, the full variable domain is DGGITQSPKYLFRKEGQNVTLSCEQNLNHDAMYWYRQDPGQGLRLIYYSQIVNDFQKGDIAEGYSVSREKKESFPLTVTSAQKNPTAFYLCASKLQGGGNTIYFGEGSWLTVV.

This rearrangement joins TRBV9 to TRBJ1-1; no reliable D call. V lost 0 bases, J lost 1 base, and 10 bases lay in between. This CDR3 is built from 15 residues. Looked up from germline, CDR1 is SGDLS and CDR2 is YYNGEE. CDR3 nucleotide sequence: TGTGCCAGCAGCGTAGGATGGACGGCGAACACTGAAGCTTTCTTT. Its protein product is CASSVGWTANTEAFF.

V and J are TRBV12-3 or TRBV12-4 and TRBJ2-3; no reliable D call. V was shortened by 2 bases and J by 4 bases, with 4 bases between the two germline ends. The CDR3 has 12 residues. The CDR3 spells CASSLWADTQYF. DNA of the CDR3: TGTGCCAGCAGTTTATGGGCAGATACGCAGTATTTT.

J is TRBJ1-6 and V is TRBV2; no firm D call. V lost 5 bases to trimming and J lost 9 bases, with 14 bases between them. The CDR3 spans 14 residues. In germline, CDR1 is SNHLY, CDR2 FYNNEI. The CDR3 DNA reads as TGTGCCAGCAGTCCTGAGGGATTGGGTTCACCCCTCCACTTT. Its protein is CASSPEGLGSPLHF.

The V gene is TRBV10-3, the J gene TRBJ1-6, with D tentatively TRBD1 (5 bases). The CDR3 loop spans 16 amino acids. V was cut by 10 bases and J by 4 bases, with 20 bases left in between. Looked up from germline, CDR1 is ENHRY and CDR2 is SYGVKD. This CDR3 reads CANPRRGPPYNSPLHF. The CDR3, as DNA: TGTGCCAACCCCCGGAGGGGTCCGCCATATAATTCACCCCTCCACTTT.

The rearrangement uses TRBV5-1 and TRBJ1-4, with D perhaps TRBD1 (6 bases). The germline V gene has CDR1 SGHRS and CDR2 YFSETQ. Deletions cut 0 bases from V and 7 bases from J, with 10 bases between. CDR3 length equals 14 residues. The CDR3 region has the DNA TGCGCCAGCAGCTTGGGCAGGGGAAGTGAAAAACTGTTTTTT. Its protein is CASSLGRGSEKLFF.

The chain employs TRBV6-2 or TRBV6-3 and TRBJ2-3; 11 bases line up with TRBD2. Germline CDR1 and CDR2: MNHEY and SVGEGT. The CDR3 is 16 amino acids. Trimming took 6 bases from V and 2 from J; bases not matched to a gene: 7. CDR3 sequence (DNA): TGTGCCAGCAGCCCGACTAGCGGGGTCATCACAGATACGCAGTATTTT. This codes for CASSPTSGVITDTQYF.

The chain combines TRBV6-6 with TRBJ1-2; possible D gene TRBD1, 5 bases. The CDR3 spans 16 residues. Deletions cut 0 bases from V and 7 bases from J, with 18 bases between. Germline CDR1 MNHNY, CDR2 SVGAGI (reference sequence). The CDR3 here is CASSYSPVVGVVGYTF. CDR3 nucleotides: TGTGCCAGCAGTTACTCCCCAGTGGTAGGGGTGGTTGGCTACACCTTC.

The chain joins TRBV7-3 to TRBJ2-1; a weak D match, TRBD2 (6 bases). This CDR3 is built from 13 residues. From germline, CDR1 is SGHTA and CDR2 FQGTGA. V was shortened by 5 bases and J by 7 bases, with 12 bases between the two germline ends. This chain's CDR3 is CASSPPGGNEQFF. The CDR3 region has the DNA TGTGCCAGCAGCCCGCCCGGGGGAAATGAGCAGTTCTTC.

CDR3 sequence: CASSQAAEGSYNSPLHF. CDR3 bases: TGCGCCAGCAGCCAAGCAGCCGAGGGCTCCTATAATTCACCCCTCCACTTT. The chain recombines TRBV4-3 with TRBJ1-6; D not certain. CDR1 is LGHNA, CDR2 YSLEER, per germline. This CDR3 has 17 residues. V was cut by 1 base and J by 0 bases, with 10 bases left in between.

Only one count was recorded for this clone. The rearrangement links TRBV5-1 to TRBJ1-3; D is unresolved. Trimming stripped 4 bases from V and 1 base from J, with 21 bases between. Germline V gene sequence: CDR1 SGHRS, CDR2 YFSETQ. This CDR3 has 18 residues. The CDR3 DNA reads as TGCGCCAGCAGCCTCGGTTACAGTTCGGGTTTATCTGGAAACACCATATATTTT. Translating it yields CASSLGYSSGLSGNTIYF.

The chain carries TRBV6-1 and TRBJ1-2; TRBD1 matches 8 bases. V shed 3 bases and J 3 bases; nucleotides not matched to a gene: 9. This CDR3 is built from 16 residues. CDR1 and CDR2 from the germline V gene are MNHNS and SASEGT. The CDR3 DNA reads TGTGCCAGCAGTGACCGCCGGACAGGGCGATACTATGGCTACACCTTC. Protein sequence: CASSDRRTGRYYGYTF.

The chain couples TRBV9 to TRBJ1-3; D is uncertain. The CDR3 has 17 amino acids. Between the trimmed V and J ends, which lost 0 bases and 0 bases, there was a span of 13 bases. Germline V CDR1 and CDR2: SGDLS, YYNGEE. CDR3 DNA sequence: TGTGCCAGCAGCGTAGTACGCAGAACATGCTCTGGAAACACCATATATTTT. Translation: CASSVVRRTCSGNTIYF.

The chain carries TRBV5-1 and TRBJ2-1; 7 bases align to TRBD2. Germline values: CDR1 SGHRS, CDR2 YFSETQ. This CDR3 is built from 14 residues. Unmatched junction bases numbered 8, after V lost 4 bases and J lost 7 bases. The CDR3 nucleotides read TGCGCCAGCAGCCGTGGAGGAGCGGGAAATGAGCAGTTCTTC. Protein product: CASSRGGAGNEQFF.

This chain uses TRBV19 with TRBJ2-7; 9 nucleotides match TRBD2. Trimming removed 4 bases from V and 4 bases from J; junction bases left unmatched: 8. The CDR3 is 15 amino acids. Per the germline V gene, CDR1 is LNHDA and CDR2 is SQIVND (reference sequence). The CDR3 loop is CASSRGGLAAYEQYF. DNA for the CDR3: TGTGCCAGTAGTAGAGGGGGACTAGCAGCGTACGAGCAGTACTTC.